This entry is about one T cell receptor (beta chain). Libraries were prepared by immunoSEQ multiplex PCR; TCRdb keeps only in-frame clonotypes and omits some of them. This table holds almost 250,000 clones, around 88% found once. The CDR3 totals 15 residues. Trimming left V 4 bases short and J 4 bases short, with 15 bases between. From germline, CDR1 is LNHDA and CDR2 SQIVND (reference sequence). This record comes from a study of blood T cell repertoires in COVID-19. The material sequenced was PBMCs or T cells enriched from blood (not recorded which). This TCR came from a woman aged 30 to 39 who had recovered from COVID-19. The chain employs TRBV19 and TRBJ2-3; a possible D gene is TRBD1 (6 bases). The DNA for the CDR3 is TGTGCCAGTAGTAGGGGCACAGGGATTGCAGATACGCAGTATTTT. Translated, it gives CASSRGTGIADTQYF.